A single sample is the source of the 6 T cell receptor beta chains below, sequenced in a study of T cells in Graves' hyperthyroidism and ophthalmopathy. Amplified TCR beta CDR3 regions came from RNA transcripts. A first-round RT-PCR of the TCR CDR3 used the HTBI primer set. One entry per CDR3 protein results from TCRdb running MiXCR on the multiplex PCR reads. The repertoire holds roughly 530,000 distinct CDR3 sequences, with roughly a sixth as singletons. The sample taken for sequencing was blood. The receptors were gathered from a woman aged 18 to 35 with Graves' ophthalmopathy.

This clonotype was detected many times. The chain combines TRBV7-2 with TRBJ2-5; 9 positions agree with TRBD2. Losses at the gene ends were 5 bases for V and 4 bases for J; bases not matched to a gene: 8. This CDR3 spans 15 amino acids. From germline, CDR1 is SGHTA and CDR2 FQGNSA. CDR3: CASSRAGGAGETQYF. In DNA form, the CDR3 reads TGTGCCAGCAGCCGAGCGGGGGGCGCGGGAGAGACCCAGTACTTC.

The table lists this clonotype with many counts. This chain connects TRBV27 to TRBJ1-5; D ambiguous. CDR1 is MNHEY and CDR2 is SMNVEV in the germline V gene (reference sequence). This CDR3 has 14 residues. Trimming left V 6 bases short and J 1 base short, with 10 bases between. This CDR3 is CASSLEGSNQPQHF. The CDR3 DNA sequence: TGTGCCAGCAGCTTAGAAGGGAGCAATCAGCCCCAGCATTTT.

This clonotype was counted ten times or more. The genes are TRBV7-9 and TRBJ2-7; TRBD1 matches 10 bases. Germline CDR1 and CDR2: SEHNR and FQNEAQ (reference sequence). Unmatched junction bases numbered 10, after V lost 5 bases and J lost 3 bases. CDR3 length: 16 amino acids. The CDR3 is CASSARLDRGLYEQYF. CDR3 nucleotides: TGTGCCAGCAGCGCAAGACTTGACAGGGGGCTCTACGAGCAGTACTTC. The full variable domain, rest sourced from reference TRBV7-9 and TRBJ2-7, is DTGVSQNPRHKITKRGQNVTFRCDPISEHNRLYWYRQTLGQGPEFLTYFQNEAQLEKSRLLSDRFSAERPKGSFSTLEIQRTEQGDSAMYLCASSARLDRGLYEQYFGPGTRLTVT.

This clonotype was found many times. CDR3 nucleotide sequence: TGTGCCAGCAGTGATGCAAGGGGGCTTTCGAACACTGAAGCTTTCTTT. It is translated as CASSDARGLSNTEAFF. The rearrangement links TRBV6-1 to TRBJ1-1, with 7 bases fitting TRBD1. Per the germline V gene, CDR1 is MNHNS and CDR2 is SASEGT. This CDR3 contains 16 residues. V lost 3 bases and J lost 1; bases outside the gene matches: 8.

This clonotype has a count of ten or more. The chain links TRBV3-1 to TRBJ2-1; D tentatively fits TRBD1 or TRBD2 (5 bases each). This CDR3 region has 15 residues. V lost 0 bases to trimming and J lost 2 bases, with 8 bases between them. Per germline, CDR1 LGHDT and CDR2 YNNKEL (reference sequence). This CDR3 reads CASSQEGVAYNEQFF. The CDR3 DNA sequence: TGTGCCAGCAGCCAAGAGGGGGTGGCCTACAATGAGCAGTTCTTC.

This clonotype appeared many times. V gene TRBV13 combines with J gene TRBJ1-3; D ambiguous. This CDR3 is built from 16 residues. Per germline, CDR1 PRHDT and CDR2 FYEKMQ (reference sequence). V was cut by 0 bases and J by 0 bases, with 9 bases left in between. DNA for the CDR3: TGTGCCAGCAGCTTAGGGATGGGAGACTCTGGAAACACCATATATTTT. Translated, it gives CASSLGMGDSGNTIYF.